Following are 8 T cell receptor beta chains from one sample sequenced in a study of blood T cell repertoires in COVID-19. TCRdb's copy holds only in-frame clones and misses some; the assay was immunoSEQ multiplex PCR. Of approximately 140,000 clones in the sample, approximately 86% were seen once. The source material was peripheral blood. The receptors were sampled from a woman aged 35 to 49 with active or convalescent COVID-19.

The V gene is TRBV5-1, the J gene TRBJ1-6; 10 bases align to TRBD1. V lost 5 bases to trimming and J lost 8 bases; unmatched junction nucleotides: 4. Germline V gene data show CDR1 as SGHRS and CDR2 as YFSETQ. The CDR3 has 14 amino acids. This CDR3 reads CASSRGTGDSPLHF. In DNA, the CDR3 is TGCGCCAGCAGTAGAGGGACAGGGGATTCACCCCTCCACTTT.

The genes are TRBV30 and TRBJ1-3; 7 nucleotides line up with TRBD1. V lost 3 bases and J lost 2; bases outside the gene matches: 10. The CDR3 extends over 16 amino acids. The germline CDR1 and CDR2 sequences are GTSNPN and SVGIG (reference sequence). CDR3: CAWSPGQVGAGNTIYF. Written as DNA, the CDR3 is TGTGCCTGGAGCCCCGGACAGGTCGGCGCTGGAAACACCATATATTTT.

CDR3 region: CAWSMASRRSDTQYF. The CDR3 DNA reads TGTGCCTGGAGTATGGCTAGCCGGCGGTCAGATACGCAGTATTTT. The rearrangement uses TRBV30 and TRBJ2-3; D is possibly TRBD2 (5 bases). The CDR3 has 15 amino acids. The germline V and J ends were trimmed by 2 bases and 4 bases, with 16 bases remaining between them. CDR1 and CDR2 (germline): GTSNPN, SVGIG (reference sequence).

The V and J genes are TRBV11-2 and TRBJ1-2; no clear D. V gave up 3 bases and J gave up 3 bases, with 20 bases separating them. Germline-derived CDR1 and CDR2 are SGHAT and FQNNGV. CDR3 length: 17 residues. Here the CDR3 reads CASSFFYEGLGDYGYTF. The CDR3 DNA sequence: TGTGCCAGCAGCTTCTTCTATGAAGGACTCGGAGACTATGGCTACACCTTC. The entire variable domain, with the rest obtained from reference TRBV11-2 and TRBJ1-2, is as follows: EAGVAQSPRYKIIEKRQSVAFWCNPISGHATLYWYQQILGQGPKLLIQFQNNGVVDDSQLPKDRFSAERLKGVDSTLKIQPAKLEDSAVYLCASSFFYEGLGDYGYTFGSGTRLTVV.

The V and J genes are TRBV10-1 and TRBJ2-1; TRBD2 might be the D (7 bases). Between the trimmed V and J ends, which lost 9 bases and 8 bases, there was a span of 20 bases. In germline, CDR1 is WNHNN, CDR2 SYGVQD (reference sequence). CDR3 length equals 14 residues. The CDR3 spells CASSLRGAFDEQFF. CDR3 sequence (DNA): TGCGCCAGTTCCCTACGGGGGGCATTCGATGAGCAGTTCTTC.

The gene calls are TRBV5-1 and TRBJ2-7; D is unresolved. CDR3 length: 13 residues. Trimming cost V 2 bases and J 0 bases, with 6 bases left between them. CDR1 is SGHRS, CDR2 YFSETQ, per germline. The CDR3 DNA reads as TGCGCCAGCAGCTTCGCCAGCTCCTACGAGCAGTACTTC. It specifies CASSFASSYEQYF.

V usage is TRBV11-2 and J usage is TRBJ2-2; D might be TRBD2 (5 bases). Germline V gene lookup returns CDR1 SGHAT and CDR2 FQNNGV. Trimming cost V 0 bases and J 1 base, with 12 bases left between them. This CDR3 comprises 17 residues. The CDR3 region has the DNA TGTGCCAGCAGCTTAGATAGATCGGGGATGAACACCGGGGAGCTGTTTTTT. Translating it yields CASSLDRSGMNTGELFF.

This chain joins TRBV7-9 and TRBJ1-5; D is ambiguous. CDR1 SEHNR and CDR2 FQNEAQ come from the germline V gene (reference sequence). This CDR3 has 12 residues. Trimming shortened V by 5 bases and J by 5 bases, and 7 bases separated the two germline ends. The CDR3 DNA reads TGTGCCAGCAGCGCCACTTATCAGCCCCAGCATTTT. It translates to CASSATYQPQHF.